This note documents a single TCR beta chain sequence. This entry is derived from a study of blood T cell repertoires in COVID-19. Across the whole study: COVID-19 samples from acute and convalescent phases originated in the United States, Italy and Spain. The cDNA or gDNA used as material had been derived from T cells, B-cell-depleted T cells, or PBMCs.

The authors' processing: Reference gene primer amplification in the assay estimated nucleated cell counts. The data were produced by immunoSEQ multiplex PCR, yet TCRdb's version contains in-frame clones alone and is incomplete. That table supplies the V and J calls and clone size; D and trimming were determined from the DNA. Of approximately 220,000 clones in the sample, about 90% were seen once. V shed 7 bases and J 3 bases; nucleotides not matched to a gene: 12. CDR3 length: 17 residues. CDR1 and CDR2 from the germline V gene are MNHEY and SVGEGT. The genes are TRBV6-2 or TRBV6-3 and TRBJ2-2; 9 nucleotides match TRBD2. The source is a woman aged 45-60 years with acute or convalescent COVID-19. The sample comprised peripheral blood. CDR3 sequence: CASTYRPAGGDTGELFF. CDR3 sequence (DNA): TGTGCCAGCACTTATCGGCCAGCGGGGGGCGACACCGGGGAGCTGTTTTTT.